The T cell receptor beta chain under discussion was sequenced for a study of T cell responses to AZD1222 COVID-19 vaccine. Whole-study findings and limits: Seropositive at baseline were only a handful of AZD1222 recipients. White British donors predominated, females outnumbered males, and clonal diversity was possibly underestimated. Repertoire sampling occurred only after the peak T cell response.

TCRdb's copy holds only in-frame clones and misses some; the assay was immunoSEQ multiplex PCR. The table lists 150,000 or so clones, 90% of them singletons. Trimming took 10 bases from V and 2 from J, leaving 11 bases between them. CDR3 length equals 13 residues. With respect to this clone: Antigen: not known.

The sample in question was peripheral blood, obtained 28 days after the second AZD1222 dose. This clonotype originated in an adult who received the AZD1222 COVID-19 vaccine. The chain joins TRBV12-3 or TRBV12-4 to TRBJ2-2; maybe TRBD1 (6 bases). In DNA, the CDR3 is TGTGCCACCTCGGACAGCAACACCGGGGAGCTGTTTTTT. Translation: CATSDSNTGELFF.